This TCR beta chain was captured in a study of cytomegalovirus exposure and HLA in healthy donors. As for the donors, each was a healthy bone marrow donor. On this clone: The target antigen is unknown.

Whole-study findings and limits: Trimming of TCR beta V- and J-genes showed a link, identified in a later analysis, to a missense DCLRE1C variant.

13 Jbeta primers and 60 Vbeta primers were used for the PCR. Produced via immunoSEQ multiplex PCR; TCRdb's table is partial and in-frame only. Here the sample spans some 150,000 clones, 80% being singletons. V shed 6 bases and J 6 bases; nucleotides not matched to a gene: 7. Germline V CDR1 and CDR2: MNHEY, SVGAGI. The CDR3 has 14 amino acids. The sequenced sample was PBMCs. The sequence was obtained from a young man in good health and CMV-seronegative. V and J are TRBV6-5 and TRBJ2-2; 7 bases are shared with TRBD1. This CDR3 is CASRPGQAAGELFF. The DNA for the CDR3 is TGTGCCAGCAGACCCGGACAGGCCGCCGGGGAGCTGTTTTTT.